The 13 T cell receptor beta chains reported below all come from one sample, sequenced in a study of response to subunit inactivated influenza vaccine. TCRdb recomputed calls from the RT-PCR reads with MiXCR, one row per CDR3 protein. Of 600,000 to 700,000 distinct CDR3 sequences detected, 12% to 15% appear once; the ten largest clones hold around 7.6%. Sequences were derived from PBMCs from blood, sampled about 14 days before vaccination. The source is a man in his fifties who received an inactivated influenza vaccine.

The CDR3 here is CASSLKAGRTDTQYF. In nucleotides, the CDR3 is TGTGCCAGCAGCTTAAAGGCGGGGCGCACAGATACGCAGTATTTT. The chain couples TRBV7-2 to TRBJ2-3, with D perhaps matching TRBD2 (6 bases). V lost 2 bases, J lost 1 base, and 10 bases lay in between. The V gene's germline CDR1 is SGHTA and CDR2 FQGNSA. The CDR3 totals 15 residues.

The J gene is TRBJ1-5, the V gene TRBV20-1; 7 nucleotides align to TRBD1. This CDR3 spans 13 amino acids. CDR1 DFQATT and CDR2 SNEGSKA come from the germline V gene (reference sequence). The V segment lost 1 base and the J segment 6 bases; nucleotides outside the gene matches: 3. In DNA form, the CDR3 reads TGCAGTGCTAGAGCAGGGGGGAGTCAGCCCCAGCATTTT. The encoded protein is CSARAGGSQPQHF.

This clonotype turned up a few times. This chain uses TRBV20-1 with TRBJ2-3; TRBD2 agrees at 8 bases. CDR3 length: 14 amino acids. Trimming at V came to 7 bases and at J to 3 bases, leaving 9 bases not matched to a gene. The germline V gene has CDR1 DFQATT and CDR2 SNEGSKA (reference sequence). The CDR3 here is CSGTLASGTDTQYF. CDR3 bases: TGCAGTGGCACGTTAGCTAGCGGGACAGATACGCAGTATTTT.

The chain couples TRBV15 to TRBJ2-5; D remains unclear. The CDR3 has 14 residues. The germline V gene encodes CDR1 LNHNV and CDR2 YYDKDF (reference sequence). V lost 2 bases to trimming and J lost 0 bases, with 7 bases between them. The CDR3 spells CATSRSPYQETQYF. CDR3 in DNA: TGTGCCACCAGCAGATCACCGTACCAAGAGACCCAGTACTTC.

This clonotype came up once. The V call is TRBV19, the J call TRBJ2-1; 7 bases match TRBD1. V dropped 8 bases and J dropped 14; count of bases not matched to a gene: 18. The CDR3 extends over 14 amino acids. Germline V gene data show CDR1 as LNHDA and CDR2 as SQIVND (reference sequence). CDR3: CASWARGKVETKFF. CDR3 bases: TGTGCCAGTTGGGCCAGGGGGAAGGTCGAGACGAAGTTCTTC.

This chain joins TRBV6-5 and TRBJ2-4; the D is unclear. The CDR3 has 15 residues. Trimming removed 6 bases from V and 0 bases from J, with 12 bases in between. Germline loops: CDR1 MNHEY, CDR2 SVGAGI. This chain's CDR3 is CASRAPQLAKNIQYF. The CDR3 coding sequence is TGTGCCAGCAGGGCCCCGCAACTAGCCAAAAACATTCAGTACTTC.

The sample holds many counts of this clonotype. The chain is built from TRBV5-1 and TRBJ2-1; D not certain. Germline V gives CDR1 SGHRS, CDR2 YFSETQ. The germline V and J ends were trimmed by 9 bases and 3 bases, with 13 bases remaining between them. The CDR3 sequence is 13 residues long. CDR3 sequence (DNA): TGCGCCACCGGCGCCGACGGCTACAATGAGCAGTTCTTC. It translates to CATGADGYNEQFF.

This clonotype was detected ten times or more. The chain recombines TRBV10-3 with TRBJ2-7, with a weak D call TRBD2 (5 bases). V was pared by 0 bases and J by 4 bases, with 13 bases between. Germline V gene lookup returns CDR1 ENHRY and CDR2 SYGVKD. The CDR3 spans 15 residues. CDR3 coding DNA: TGTGCCATCAGTGAGTCGAATTTGGGAGTGTACGAGCAGTACTTC. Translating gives CAISESNLGVYEQYF.

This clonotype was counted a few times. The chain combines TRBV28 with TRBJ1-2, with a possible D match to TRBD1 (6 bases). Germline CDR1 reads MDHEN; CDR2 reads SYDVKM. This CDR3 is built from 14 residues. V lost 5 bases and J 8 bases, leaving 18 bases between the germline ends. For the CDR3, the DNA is TGTGCCAGCAGTACTGGACAGAACCTTATGGGCTACACCTTC. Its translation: CASSTGQNLMGYTF.

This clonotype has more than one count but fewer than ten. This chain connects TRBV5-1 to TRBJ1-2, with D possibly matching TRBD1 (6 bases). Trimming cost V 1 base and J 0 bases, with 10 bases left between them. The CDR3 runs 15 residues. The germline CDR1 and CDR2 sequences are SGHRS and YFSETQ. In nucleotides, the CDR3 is TGCGCCAGCAGCTTGTCAAGGGACACTAACTATGGCTACACCTTC. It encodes CASSLSRDTNYGYTF.

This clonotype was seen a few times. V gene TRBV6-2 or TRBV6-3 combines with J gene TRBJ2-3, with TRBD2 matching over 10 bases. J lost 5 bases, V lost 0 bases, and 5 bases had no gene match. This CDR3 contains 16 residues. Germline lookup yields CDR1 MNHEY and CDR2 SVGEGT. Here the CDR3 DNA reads TGTGCCAGCAGTTACTCCCTAGCGGGAGTCTTAGATACGCAGTATTTT. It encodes CASSYSLAGVLDTQYF.

CDR3 protein: CASSYKSRWNEQFF. CDR3 bases: TGTGCCAGCAGTTACAAGTCTAGATGGAATGAGCAGTTCTTC. V usage is TRBV6-2 or TRBV6-3 and J usage is TRBJ2-1; D call uncertain. This CDR3 has 14 amino acids. V lost 2 bases, J lost 7 bases, and 12 bases lay in between. Germline-derived CDR1 and CDR2 are MNHEY and SVGEGT.

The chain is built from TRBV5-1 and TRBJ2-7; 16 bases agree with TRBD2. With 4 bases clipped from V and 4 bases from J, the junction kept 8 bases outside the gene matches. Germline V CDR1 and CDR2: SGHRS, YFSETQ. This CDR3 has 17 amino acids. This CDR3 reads CASSTGLAGGVGYEQYF. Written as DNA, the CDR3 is TGCGCCAGCAGCACGGGACTAGCGGGAGGGGTTGGGTACGAGCAGTACTTC.